A selection of T cell receptor beta chains follows, all from one sample in a study of blood T cell repertoires in COVID-19. Only in-frame clones appear in the TCRdb table, and some are missing; sequencing was by immunoSEQ multiplex PCR. The data show 150,000 to 200,000 clones, with almost 90% seen just once and around 0.63% held by the top ten. Sequenced: peripheral blood. The receptors were gathered from a man aged 50-59 years with acute or convalescent COVID-19. The CDR3 runs from the conserved cysteine through the conserved F or W. D genes are given only for firm matches. Size values are once, few and many counts, or a class for expanded clones, and some rows have none.

d_call: .
cdr3_length: 13
j_call: TRBJ1-2
v_call: TRBV28
clone_size: once
cdr3_aa: CASSLAGSYGYTF
cdr3_nt: TGTGCCAGCAGTTTGGCAGGAAGTTATGGCTACACCTTC

d_call: TRBD2
cdr3_length: 15
j_call: TRBJ2-1
v_call: TRBV19
clone_size: once
cdr3_aa: CASSPIAGGGNEQFF
cdr3_nt: TGTGCCAGTAGTCCCATCGCGGGAGGAGGCAATGAGCAGTTCTTC

d_call: .
cdr3_length: 14
j_call: TRBJ1-4
v_call: TRBV5-4
clone_size: .
cdr3_aa: CASSLGQKNEKLFF
cdr3_nt: TGTGCCAGCAGCTTGGGACAAAAGAATGAAAAACTGTTTTTT

d_call: TRBD1
cdr3_length: 15
j_call: TRBJ1-2
v_call: TRBV6-2/TRBV6-3
clone_size: .
cdr3_aa: CASSRDRDVNYGYTF
cdr3_nt: TGTGCCAGCAGTCGAGACAGGGACGTGAACTATGGCTACACCTTC

d_call: TRBD1
cdr3_length: 17
j_call: TRBJ1-3
v_call: TRBV7-2
clone_size: .
cdr3_aa: CASSLTNRGPPGNTIYF
cdr3_nt: TGTGCCAGCAGCTTAACCAACAGGGGGCCGCCTGGAAACACCATATATTTT

d_call: .
cdr3_length: 15
j_call: TRBJ1-5
v_call: TRBV6-6
clone_size: .
cdr3_aa: CASSYQDRSNQPQHF
cdr3_nt: TGTGCCAGCAGTTACCAGGATAGAAGCAATCAGCCCCAGCATTTT

d_call: TRBD2
cdr3_length: 14
j_call: TRBJ2-3
v_call: TRBV4-3
clone_size: .
cdr3_aa: CASRVGRGTDTQYF
cdr3_nt: TGCGCCAGCAGGGTGGGGAGGGGCACAGATACGCAGTATTTT

d_call: .
cdr3_length: 13
j_call: TRBJ1-5
v_call: TRBV28
clone_size: .
cdr3_aa: CASRRGGNQPQHF
cdr3_nt: TGTGCCAGCAGGCGGGGAGGCAATCAGCCCCAGCATTTT

d_call: .
cdr3_length: 13
j_call: TRBJ1-1
v_call: TRBV7-2
clone_size: .
cdr3_aa: CASRRTGGTEAFF
cdr3_nt: TGTGCCAGCCGACGAACCGGGGGTACTGAAGCTTTCTTT

d_call: TRBD1
cdr3_length: 17
j_call: TRBJ2-3
v_call: TRBV14
clone_size: .
cdr3_aa: CASSAQGRDRGPDTQYF
cdr3_nt: TGTGCCAGCAGCGCACAAGGGAGAGACAGGGGGCCAGATACGCAGTATTTT

d_call: .
cdr3_length: 13
j_call: TRBJ1-1
v_call: TRBV18
clone_size: .
cdr3_aa: CASSPGLNTEAFF
cdr3_nt: TGTGCCAGCTCACCGGGGCTGAACACTGAAGCTTTCTTT

d_call: TRBD2
cdr3_length: 18
j_call: TRBJ2-2
v_call: TRBV7-8
clone_size: .
cdr3_aa: CASSLAFSGGKNTGELFF
cdr3_nt: TGTGCCAGCAGCTTAGCGTTTAGCGGGGGGAAGAACACCGGGGAGCTGTTTTTT

d_call: TRBD1
cdr3_length: 16
j_call: TRBJ1-1
v_call: TRBV2
clone_size: .
cdr3_aa: CASSARRQGLNTEAFF
cdr3_nt: TGTGCCAGCAGTGCGAGAAGACAGGGGTTGAACACTGAAGCTTTCTTT

d_call: TRBD1
cdr3_length: 15
j_call: TRBJ1-6
v_call: TRBV19
clone_size: .
cdr3_aa: CASSRDRGGFAPLHF
cdr3_nt: TGTGCCAGTAGTAGAGACAGGGGTGGGTTCGCACCCCTCCACTTT

d_call: .
cdr3_length: 14
j_call: TRBJ2-5
v_call: TRBV16
clone_size: .
cdr3_aa: CASSQRGQQETQYF
cdr3_nt: TGTGCCAGCAGCCAAAGGGGACAACAAGAGACCCAGTACTTC

d_call: TRBD2
cdr3_length: 18
j_call: TRBJ2-3
v_call: TRBV19
clone_size: .
cdr3_aa: CASSIKVPGLASTDTQYF
cdr3_nt: TGTGCCAGTAGTATAAAGGTCCCGGGACTAGCTAGCACAGATACGCAGTATTTT

d_call: TRBD1
cdr3_length: 15
j_call: TRBJ2-2
v_call: TRBV19
clone_size: .
cdr3_aa: CASGSGQGPTGELFF
cdr3_nt: TGTGCCAGCGGATCGGGACAGGGACCCACCGGGGAGCTGTTTTTT

d_call: .
cdr3_length: 16
j_call: TRBJ1-1
v_call: TRBV7-2
clone_size: .
cdr3_aa: CASSPSRYFPNTEAFF
cdr3_nt: TGTGCCAGCAGCCCATCGAGGTATTTTCCGAACACTGAAGCTTTCTTT

d_call: .
cdr3_length: 14
j_call: TRBJ2-1
v_call: TRBV27
clone_size: .
cdr3_aa: CASSLGSSYNEQFF
cdr3_nt: TGTGCCAGCAGTTTAGGGAGTTCCTACAATGAGCAGTTCTTC

d_call: TRBD2
cdr3_length: 16
j_call: TRBJ2-3
v_call: TRBV3-1/TRBV3-2
clone_size: once
cdr3_aa: CASSRSGGGAPDTQYF
cdr3_nt: TGTGCCAGCAGCCGTAGCGGCGGGGGGGCCCCAGATACGCAGTATTTT

d_call: .
cdr3_length: 16
j_call: TRBJ1-2
v_call: TRBV5-4
clone_size: .
cdr3_aa: CASSLRGGSTNYGYTF
cdr3_nt: TGTGCCAGCAGCTTGAGGGGGGGTAGCACTAACTATGGCTACACCTTC

d_call: TRBD1
cdr3_length: 14
j_call: TRBJ1-1
v_call: TRBV6-5
clone_size: .
cdr3_aa: CASSYSQGATEAFF
cdr3_nt: TGTGCCAGCAGTTACTCGCAGGGGGCCACTGAAGCTTTCTTT

d_call: .
cdr3_length: 15
j_call: TRBJ2-2
v_call: TRBV9
clone_size: .
cdr3_aa: CASSVAVLNTGELFF
cdr3_nt: TGTGCCAGCAGCGTAGCGGTCTTGAACACCGGGGAGCTGTTTTTT

d_call: .
cdr3_length: 14
j_call: TRBJ1-1
v_call: TRBV27
clone_size: .
cdr3_aa: CASSLGRSNTEAFF
cdr3_nt: TGTGCCAGCAGTTTGGGCAGGTCGAACACTGAAGCTTTCTTT

d_call: .
cdr3_length: 14
j_call: TRBJ2-3
v_call: TRBV7-3
clone_size: .
cdr3_aa: CASSNGYPTDTQYF
cdr3_nt: TGTGCCAGCAGCAACGGGTACCCCACAGATACGCAGTATTTT

d_call: .
cdr3_length: 14
j_call: TRBJ2-3
v_call: TRBV18
clone_size: .
cdr3_aa: CASSPTSRTDTQYF
cdr3_nt: TGTGCCAGCTCACCGACAAGTAGGACAGATACGCAGTATTTT